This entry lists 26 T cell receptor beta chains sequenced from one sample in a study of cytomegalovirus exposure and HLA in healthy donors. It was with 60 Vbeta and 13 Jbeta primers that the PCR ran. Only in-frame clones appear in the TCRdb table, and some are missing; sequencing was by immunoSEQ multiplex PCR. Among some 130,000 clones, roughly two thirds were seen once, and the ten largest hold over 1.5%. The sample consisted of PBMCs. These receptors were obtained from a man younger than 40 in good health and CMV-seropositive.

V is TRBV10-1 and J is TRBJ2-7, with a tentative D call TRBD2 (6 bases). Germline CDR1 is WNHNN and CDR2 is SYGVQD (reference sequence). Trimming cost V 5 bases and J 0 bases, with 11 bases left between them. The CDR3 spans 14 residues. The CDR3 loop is CASSRGLSSYEQYF. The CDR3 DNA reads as TGCGCCAGCAGTCGGGGGTTAAGCTCCTACGAGCAGTACTTC.

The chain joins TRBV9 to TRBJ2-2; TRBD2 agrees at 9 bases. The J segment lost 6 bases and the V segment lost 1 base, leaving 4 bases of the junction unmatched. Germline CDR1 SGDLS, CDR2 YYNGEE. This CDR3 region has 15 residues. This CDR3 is CASSVFGGRAGELFF. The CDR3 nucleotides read TGTGCCAGCAGCGTATTTGGCGGGAGGGCCGGGGAGCTGTTTTTT.

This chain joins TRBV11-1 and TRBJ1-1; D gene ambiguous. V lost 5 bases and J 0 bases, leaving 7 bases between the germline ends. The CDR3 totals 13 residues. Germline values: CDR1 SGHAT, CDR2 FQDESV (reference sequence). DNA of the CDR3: TGTGCCAGCAGCCCCGTTATGAACACTGAAGCTTTCTTT. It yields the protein CASSPVMNTEAFF. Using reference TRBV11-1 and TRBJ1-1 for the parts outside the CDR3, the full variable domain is EAEVAQSPRYKITEKSQAVAFWCDPISGHATLYWYRQILGQGPELLVQFQDESVVDDSQLPKDRFSAERLKGVDSTLKIQPAELGDSAMYLCASSPVMNTEAFFGQGTRLTVV.

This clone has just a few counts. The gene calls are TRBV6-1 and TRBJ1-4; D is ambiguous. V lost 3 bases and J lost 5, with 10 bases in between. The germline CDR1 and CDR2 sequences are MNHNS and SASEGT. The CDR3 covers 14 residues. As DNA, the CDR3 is TGTGCCAGCAGTGAGTGGGCCTTCAATGAAAAACTGTTTTTT. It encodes CASSEWAFNEKLFF.

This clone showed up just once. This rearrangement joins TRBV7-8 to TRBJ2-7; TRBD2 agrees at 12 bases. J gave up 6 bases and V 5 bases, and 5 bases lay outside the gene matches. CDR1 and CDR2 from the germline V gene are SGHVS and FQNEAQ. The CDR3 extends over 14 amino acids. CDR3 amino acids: CASSKTSGSPEQYF. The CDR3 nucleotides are TGTGCCAGCAGCAAGACTAGCGGGAGTCCCGAGCAGTACTTC.

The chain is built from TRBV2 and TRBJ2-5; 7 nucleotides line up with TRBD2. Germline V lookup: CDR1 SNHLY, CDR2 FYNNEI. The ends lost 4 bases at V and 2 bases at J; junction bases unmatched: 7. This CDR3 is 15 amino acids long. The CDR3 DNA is TGTGCCAGCAGTGGGAGGCGGGAGTTTCAAGAGACCCAGTACTTC. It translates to CASSGRREFQETQYF.

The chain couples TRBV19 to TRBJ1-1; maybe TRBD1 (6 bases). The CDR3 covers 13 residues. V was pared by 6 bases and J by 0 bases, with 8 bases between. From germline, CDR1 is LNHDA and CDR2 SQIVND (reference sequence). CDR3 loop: CASRDRMNTEAFF. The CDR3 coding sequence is TGTGCCAGTAGGGACAGAATGAACACTGAAGCTTTCTTT.

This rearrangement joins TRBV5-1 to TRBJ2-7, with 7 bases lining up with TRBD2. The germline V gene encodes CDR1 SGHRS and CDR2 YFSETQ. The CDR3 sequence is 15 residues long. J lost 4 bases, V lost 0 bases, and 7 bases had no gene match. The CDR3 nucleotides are TGCGCCAGCAGCTTGGGCGGGACGGGAGGATACGAGCAGTACTTC. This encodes CASSLGGTGGYEQYF.

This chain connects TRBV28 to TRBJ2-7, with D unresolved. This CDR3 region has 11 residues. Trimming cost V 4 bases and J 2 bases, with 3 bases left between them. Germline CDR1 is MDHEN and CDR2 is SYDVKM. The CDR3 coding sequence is TGTGCCAGCAGTTCCACCTACGAGCAGTACTTC. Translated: CASSSTYEQYF. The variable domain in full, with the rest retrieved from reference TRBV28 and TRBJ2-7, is DVKVTQSSRYLVKRTGEKVFLECVQDMDHENMFWYRQDPGLGLRLIYFSYDVKMKEKGDIPEGYSVSREKKERFSLILESASTNQTSMYLCASSSTYEQYFGPGTRLTVT.

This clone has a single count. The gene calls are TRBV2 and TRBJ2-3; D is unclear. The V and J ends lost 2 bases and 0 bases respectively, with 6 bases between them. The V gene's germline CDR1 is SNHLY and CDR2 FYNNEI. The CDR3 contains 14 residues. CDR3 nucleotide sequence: TGTGCCAGCAGTGAACAAACTAGCACAGATACGCAGTATTTT. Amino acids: CASSEQTSTDTQYF.

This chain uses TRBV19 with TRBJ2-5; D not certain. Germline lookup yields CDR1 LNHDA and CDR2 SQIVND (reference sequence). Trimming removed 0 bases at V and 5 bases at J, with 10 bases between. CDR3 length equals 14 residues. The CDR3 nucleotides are TGTGCCAGTAGTATAGAGTTCCCCCCGGAGACCCAGTACTTC. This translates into CASSIEFPPETQYF.

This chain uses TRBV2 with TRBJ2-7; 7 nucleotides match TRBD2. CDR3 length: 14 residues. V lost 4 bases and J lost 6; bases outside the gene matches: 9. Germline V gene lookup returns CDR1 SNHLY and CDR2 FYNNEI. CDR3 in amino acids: CASSVRSTGGEQYF. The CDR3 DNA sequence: TGTGCCAGCAGTGTCCGCTCGACGGGGGGCGAGCAGTACTTC. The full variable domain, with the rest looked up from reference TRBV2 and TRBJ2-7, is EPEVTQTPSHQVTQMGQEVILRCVPISNHLYFYWYRQILGQKVEFLVSFYNNEISEKSEIFDDQFSVERPDGSNFTLKIRSTKLEDSAMYFCASSVRSTGGEQYFGPGTRLTVT.

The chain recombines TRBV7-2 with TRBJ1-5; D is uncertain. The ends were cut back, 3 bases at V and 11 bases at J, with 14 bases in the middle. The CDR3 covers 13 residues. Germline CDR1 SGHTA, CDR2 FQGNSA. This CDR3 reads CASSFYHAGAQHF. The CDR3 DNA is TGTGCCAGCAGCTTTTATCACGCCGGGGCCCAGCATTTT.

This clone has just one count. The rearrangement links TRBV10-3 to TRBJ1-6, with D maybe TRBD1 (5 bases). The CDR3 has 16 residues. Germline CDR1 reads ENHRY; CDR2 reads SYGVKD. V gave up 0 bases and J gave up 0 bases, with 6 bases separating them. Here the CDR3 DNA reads TGTGCCATCAGTGAGTCGCAGGGCTCCTATAATTCACCCCTCCACTTT. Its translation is CAISESQGSYNSPLHF.

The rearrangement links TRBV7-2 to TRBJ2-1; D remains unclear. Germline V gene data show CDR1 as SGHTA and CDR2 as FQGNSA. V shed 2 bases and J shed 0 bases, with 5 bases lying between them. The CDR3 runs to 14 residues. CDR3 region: CASSLTNSYNEQFF. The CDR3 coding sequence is TGTGCCAGCAGCTTAACTAACTCCTACAATGAGCAGTTCTTC. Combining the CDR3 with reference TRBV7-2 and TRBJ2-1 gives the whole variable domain GAGVSQSPSNKVTEKGKDVELRCDPISGHTALYWYRQSLGQGLEFLIYFQGNSAPDKSGLPSDRFSAERTGGSVSTLTIQRTQQEDSAVYLCASSLTNSYNEQFFGPGTRLTVL.

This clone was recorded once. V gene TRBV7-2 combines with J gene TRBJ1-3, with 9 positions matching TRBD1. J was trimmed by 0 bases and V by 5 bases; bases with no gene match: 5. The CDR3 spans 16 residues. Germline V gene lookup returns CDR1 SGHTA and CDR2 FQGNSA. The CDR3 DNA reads TGTGCCAGCAGCCGACAGGGGGTTAACTCTGGAAACACCATATATTTT. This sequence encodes CASSRQGVNSGNTIYF. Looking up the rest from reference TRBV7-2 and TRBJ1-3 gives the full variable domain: GAGVSQSPSNKVTEKGKDVELRCDPISGHTALYWYRQSLGQGLEFLIYFQGNSAPDKSGLPSDRFSAERTGGSVSTLTIQRTQQEDSAVYLCASSRQGVNSGNTIYFGEGSWLTVV.

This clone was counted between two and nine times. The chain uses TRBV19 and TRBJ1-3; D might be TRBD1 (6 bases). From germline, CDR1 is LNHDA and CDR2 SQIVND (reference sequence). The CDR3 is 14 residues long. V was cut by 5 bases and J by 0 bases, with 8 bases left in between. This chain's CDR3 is CASSVRGSGNTIYF. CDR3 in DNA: TGTGCCAGTAGTGTCAGGGGCTCTGGAAACACCATATATTTT.

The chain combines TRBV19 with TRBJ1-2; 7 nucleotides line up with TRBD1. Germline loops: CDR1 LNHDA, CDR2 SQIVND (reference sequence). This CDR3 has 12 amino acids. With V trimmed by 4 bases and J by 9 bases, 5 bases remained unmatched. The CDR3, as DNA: TGTGCCAGTAGTACTCGGGACAGCAGCTACACCTTC. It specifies CASSTRDSSYTF.

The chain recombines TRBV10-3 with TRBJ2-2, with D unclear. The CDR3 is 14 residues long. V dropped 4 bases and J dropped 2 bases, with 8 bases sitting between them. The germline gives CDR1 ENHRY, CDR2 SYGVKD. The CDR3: CAISGYSNTGELFF. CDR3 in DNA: TGTGCCATCAGTGGATACTCTAACACCGGGGAGCTGTTTTTT.

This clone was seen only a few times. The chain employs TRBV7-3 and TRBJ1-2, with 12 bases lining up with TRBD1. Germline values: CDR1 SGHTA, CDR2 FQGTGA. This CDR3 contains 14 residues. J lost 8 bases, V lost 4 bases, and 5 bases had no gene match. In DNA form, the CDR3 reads TGTGCCAGCAGCTCGGGACAGGGGGCGGGCGGCTACACCTTC. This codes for CASSSGQGAGGYTF.

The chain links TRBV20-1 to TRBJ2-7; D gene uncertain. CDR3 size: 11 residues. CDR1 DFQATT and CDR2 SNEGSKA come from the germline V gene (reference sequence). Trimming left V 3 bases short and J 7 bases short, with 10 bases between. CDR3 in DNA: TGCAGTGCTAGCTCACTCGCGGAGCAGTACTTC. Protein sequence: CSASSLAEQYF.

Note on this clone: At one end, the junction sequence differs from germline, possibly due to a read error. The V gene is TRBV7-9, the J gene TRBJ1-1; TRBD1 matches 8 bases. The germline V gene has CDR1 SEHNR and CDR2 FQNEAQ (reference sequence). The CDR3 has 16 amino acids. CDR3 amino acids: CSSSTTGVWENTEAFF. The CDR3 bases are TGTTCCAGCAGCACGACAGGGGTATGGGAGAACACTGAAGCTTTCTTT.

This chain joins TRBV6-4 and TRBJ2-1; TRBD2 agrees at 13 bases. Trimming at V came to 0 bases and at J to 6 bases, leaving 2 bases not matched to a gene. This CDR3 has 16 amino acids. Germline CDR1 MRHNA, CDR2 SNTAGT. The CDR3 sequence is CASSDSGTSGVNEQFF. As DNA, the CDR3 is TGTGCCAGCAGTGACTCAGGGACTAGCGGGGTCAATGAGCAGTTCTTC.

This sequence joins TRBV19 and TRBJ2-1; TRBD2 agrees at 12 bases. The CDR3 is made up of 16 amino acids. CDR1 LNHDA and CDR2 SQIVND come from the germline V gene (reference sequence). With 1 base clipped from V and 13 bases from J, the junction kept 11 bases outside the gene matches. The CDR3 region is CASSIASGRGGWGQFF. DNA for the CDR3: TGTGCCAGTAGTATAGCTAGCGGGAGGGGGGGGTGGGGACAGTTCTTC. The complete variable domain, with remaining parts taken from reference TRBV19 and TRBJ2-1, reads DGGITQSPKYLFRKEGQNVTLSCEQNLNHDAMYWYRQDPGQGLRLIYYSQIVNDFQKGDIAEGYSVSREKKESFPLTVTSAQKNPTAFYLCASSIASGRGGWGQFFGPGTRLTVL.

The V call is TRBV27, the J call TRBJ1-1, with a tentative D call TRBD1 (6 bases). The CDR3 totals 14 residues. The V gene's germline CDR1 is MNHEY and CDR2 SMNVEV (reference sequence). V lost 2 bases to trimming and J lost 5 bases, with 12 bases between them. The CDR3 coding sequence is TGTGCCAGCAGTTTAAGAGGGACAATTACTGAAGCTTTCTTT. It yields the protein CASSLRGTITEAFF.

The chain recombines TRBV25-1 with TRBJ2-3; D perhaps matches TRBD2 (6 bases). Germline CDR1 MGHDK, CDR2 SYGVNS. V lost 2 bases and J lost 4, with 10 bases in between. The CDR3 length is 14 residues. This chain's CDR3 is CASSEGGSPDTQYF. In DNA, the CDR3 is TGTGCCAGCAGTGAAGGAGGGTCGCCAGATACGCAGTATTTT.